Listed below are T cell receptor beta chains from one sample, sequenced in a study of blood T cell repertoires in COVID-19. The protocol was immunoSEQ multiplex PCR, while the TCRdb copy is restricted to in-frame clones and leaves out a portion. The sample yields about 270,000 clones, approximately 83% seen once. What was sequenced was peripheral blood. The receptor source for this set is a woman between 45 and 65 years old who had recovered from COVID-19. Each CDR3 is given with its conserved first and last residue. The D gene is left open where the match is weak. The size field is filled for only some rows; it gives once, few, many or a size class.

-	-	TRBV18	TRBJ2-7	TGTGCCAGCTCACCGGCGGATACCTACGAGCAGTACTTC	CASSPADTYEQYF
few	TRBD1	TRBV28	TRBJ2-1	TGTGCCAGTTGCCCGGGACAGGACTACAATGAGCAGTTCTTC	CASCPGQDYNEQFF
-	-	TRBV18	TRBJ1-2	TGTGCCAGCTCACCACGTCCAGCGGCGGATGGCTACACCTTC	CASSPRPAADGYTF
once	TRBD1	TRBV5-1	TRBJ2-1	TGCGCCAGCAGCCCGGGTGGGACAGGGGGAGGAAATGAGCAGTTCTTC	CASSPGGTGGGNEQFF
-	TRBD1	TRBV27	TRBJ1-2	TGTGCCAGCAGTGTAGCGAGTTTGGGCACAGGGGGGAATGGCTACACCTTC	CASSVASLGTGGNGYTF
-	-	TRBV19	TRBJ1-5	TGTGCCAGCCTTAGGGGTCCCAATCAGCCCCAGCATTTT	CASLRGPNQPQHF
few	TRBD2	TRBV27	TRBJ2-3	TGTGCCAGCAGAAGCGGGGAAATCAGCACAGATACGCAGTATTTT	CASRSGEISTDTQYF
-	-	TRBV14	TRBJ1-2	TGTGCCAGCAGCCAAGATGGGGGGTTCATACGCTACACCTTC	CASSQDGGFIRYTF
-	TRBD1	TRBV28	TRBJ2-2	TGTGCCAGCAGTTTGGGTGACAGGGGCACCGGGGAGCTGTTTTTT	CASSLGDRGTGELFF
-	-	TRBV5-6	TRBJ1-1	TGTGCCAGCAGCCCCCCGGCAGGGATGAGTGGCACTGAAGCTTTCTTT	CASSPPAGMSGTEAFF
many	-	TRBV19	TRBJ1-1	TGTGCCAGTAGTACAGGGATCCACACTGAAGCTTTCTTT	CASSTGIHTEAFF
-	TRBD2	TRBV28	TRBJ2-1	TGTGCCAGTAGGGCGGGGGATGAGCAGTTCTTC	CASRAGDEQFF
-	-	TRBV7-9	TRBJ2-2	TGTGCCAGCAGCCCAACAGGGTCCGGGGAGCTGTTTTTT	CASSPTGSGELFF
-	TRBD1	TRBV24-1	TRBJ2-7	TGTGCCACCAGTGTACAGGGGGCCTACGAGCAGTACTTC	CATSVQGAYEQYF
many	TRBD2	TRBV7-2	TRBJ2-7	TGTGCCAGCAGCGAGGGACTAGCGGGCTACGAGCAGTACTTC	CASSEGLAGYEQYF
-	TRBD2	TRBV28	TRBJ2-7	TGTGCCAGCAGTTGGACTAGCGGGGGATACGAGCAGTACTTC	CASSWTSGGYEQYF
-	TRBD2	TRBV9	TRBJ2-1	TGTGCCAGCAGCGTAGGAGGCGGGAGGGCCGCCTACAATGAGCAGTTCTTC	CASSVGGGRAAYNEQFF
once	TRBD2	TRBV6-2/TRBV6-3	TRBJ2-5	TGTGCCAGCAGTACCGGGACTAGCGGGAGTGGGGAGACCCAGTACTTC	CASSTGTSGSGETQYF
-	TRBD1	TRBV5-6	TRBJ1-6	TGTGCCAGCAGCTTGTTGGGGACAGAGAATTCACCCCTCCACTTT	CASSLLGTENSPLHF
-	-	TRBV7-9	TRBJ1-1	TGTGCCAGCAGCTCGCAGGGGCTGAACACTGAAGCTTTCTTT	CASSSQGLNTEAFF
-	TRBD2	TRBV5-1	TRBJ2-7	TGCGCCAGCAGCTTTGGTAGCGGGGTGAAAGGGGAGCAGTACTTC	CASSFGSGVKGEQYF
-	-	TRBV7-2	TRBJ2-1	TGTGCCAGCAGCAGCATCGACAGCCTCCGACTGGGTGAGCAGTTCTTC	CASSSIDSLRLGEQFF
-	-	TRBV7-9	TRBJ1-4	TGTGCCAGCAGCGTGGAGTTGGTTACGAATGAAAAACTGTTTTTT	CASSVELVTNEKLFF
-	TRBD1	TRBV6-5	TRBJ2-3	TGTGCCAGCAGTACGGACAGGGCTAGCACAGATACGCAGTATTTT	CASSTDRASTDTQYF
few	-	TRBV20-1	TRBJ2-1	TGCAGCCTTCTAGGGGTCAATGAGCAGTTCTTC	CSLLGVNEQFF
once	-	TRBV18	TRBJ2-1	TGTGCCAGCTCACCACGCCAGGATGAGCAGTTCTTC	CASSPRQDEQFF
-	-	TRBV28	TRBJ2-2	TGTGCCAGCAGGCAACTTTTTTTGAACACCGGGGAGCTGTTTTTT	CASRQLFLNTGELFF
-	TRBD2	TRBV2	TRBJ2-7	TGTGCCAGCACCACACTAGCGGGAGTTGTCGGCGAGCAGTACTTC	CASTTLAGVVGEQYF
-	-	TRBV27	TRBJ1-2	TGTGCCAGCAGTCCCTCGGGGGATGGCTACACCTTC	CASSPSGDGYTF
-	-	TRBV7-8	TRBJ1-3	TGTGCCAGCAGCTTAGTTGGGGGCCCGAGCTCTGGAAACACCATATATTTT	CASSLVGGPSSGNTIYF
-	-	TRBV29-1	TRBJ2-7	TGCAGCGTTCGACACTCCCGGACCTACGAGCAGTACTTC	CSVRHSRTYEQYF
-	-	TRBV6-5	TRBJ1-4	TGTGCCAGCAGTTCCCCACAGGCCCTTAATGAAAAACTGTTTTTT	CASSSPQALNEKLFF
once	-	TRBV4-2	TRBJ2-7	TGTGCCAGCAGCCAAGATGGCACAGTCCAGGAGCAGTACTTC	CASSQDGTVQEQYF
-	-	TRBV25-1	TRBJ1-1	TGTGCCAGCAGTGAATATCCGCGGGGGAAAACGGCTGAAGCTTTCTTT	CASSEYPRGKTAEAFF
-	TRBD1	TRBV28	TRBJ1-3	TGTGCCAGCAGTTCAAACAGGGGGTCTGGAAACACCATATATTTT	CASSSNRGSGNTIYF
-	-	TRBV2	TRBJ2-7	TGTGCCAGCACGGGGGAGTGGGGTGGGGAGCAGTACTTC	CASTGEWGGEQYF
-	TRBD1	TRBV3-1/TRBV3-2	TRBJ1-6	TGTGCCAGCAGTCCGGGACAGCTCAATTCACCCCTCCACTTT	CASSPGQLNSPLHF
once	-	TRBV18	TRBJ1-2	TGTGCCAGCTCACCGGGGGGTGGCTATGGCTACACCTTC	CASSPGGGYGYTF
-	-	TRBV4-1	TRBJ2-1	TGCGCCAGCAGCCAAGTAGGACAAGTCAATGAGCAGTTCTTC	CASSQVGQVNEQFF
-	-	TRBV4-3	TRBJ2-7	TGCGCCAGCAGCCAAGCCTCGGACAGTCCCCACGAGCAGTACTTC	CASSQASDSPHEQYF
-	-	TRBV5-1	TRBJ1-2	TGCGCCAGCAGCGCAGGGACTAACTATGGCTACACCTTC	CASSAGTNYGYTF
-	-	TRBV9	TRBJ2-1	TGTGCCAGCAGCGTAGCCGGGGGTCGAAATGAGCAGTTCTTC	CASSVAGGRNEQFF
-	-	TRBV28	TRBJ2-7	TGTGCCAGCCTATCTCCCTCAGGGTTTAGCTACGAGCAGTACTTC	CASLSPSGFSYEQYF
-	TRBD1	TRBV7-2	TRBJ1-4	TGTGCCAGCAGCTTAGCCCCACAGGGGGCTTCTGAAAAACTGTTTTTT	CASSLAPQGASEKLFF
-	-	TRBV5-1	TRBJ1-5	TGCGCCAGCAGCTTGGGGCCCACCGGACTGAGCAATCAGCCCCAGCATTTT	CASSLGPTGLSNQPQHF
-	TRBD2	TRBV9	TRBJ2-7	TGTGCCAGCAGCCAGGGACTGACTAGCGGGGCCGAGCAGTACTTC	CASSQGLTSGAEQYF